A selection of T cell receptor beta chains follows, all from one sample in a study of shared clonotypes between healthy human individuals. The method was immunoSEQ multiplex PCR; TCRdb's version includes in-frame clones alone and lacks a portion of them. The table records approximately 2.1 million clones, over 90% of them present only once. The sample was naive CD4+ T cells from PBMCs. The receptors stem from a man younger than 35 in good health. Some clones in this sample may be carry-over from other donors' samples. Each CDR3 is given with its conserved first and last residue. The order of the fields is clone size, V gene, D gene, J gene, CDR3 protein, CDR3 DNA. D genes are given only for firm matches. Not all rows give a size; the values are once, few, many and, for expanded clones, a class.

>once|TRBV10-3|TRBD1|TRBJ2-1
CAIRTGGKVFNEQFF
TGTGCCATTCGGACAGGGGGGAAGGTATTTAATGAGCAGTTCTTC
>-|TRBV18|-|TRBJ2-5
CASSPPRDYQETQYF
TGTGCCAGCTCACCTCCCAGGGACTACCAAGAGACCCAGTACTTC
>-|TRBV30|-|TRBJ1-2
CAWMLGRPNYGYTF
TGTGCCTGGATGCTTGGGAGGCCCAACTATGGCTACACCTTC
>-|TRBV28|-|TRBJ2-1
CASSSEHEQFF
TGTGCCAGCAGCTCGGAACATGAGCAGTTCTTC
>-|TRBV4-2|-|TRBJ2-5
CASSRDRRSPETQYF
TGTGCCAGCAGCCGAGACAGGCGCAGTCCGGAGACCCAGTACTTC
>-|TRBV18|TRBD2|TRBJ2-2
CASSRAGAWIDAGELFF
TGTGCCAGCTCCCGGGCGGGAGCCTGGATTGATGCCGGGGAGCTGTTTTTT
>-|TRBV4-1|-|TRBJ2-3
CASSQGGDFTDTQYF
TGCGCCAGCAGCCAAGGGGGGGATTTCACAGATACGCAGTATTTT
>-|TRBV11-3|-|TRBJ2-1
CASSPASSYNEQFF
TGTGCCAGCAGCCCCGCGAGCTCCTACAATGAGCAGTTCTTC
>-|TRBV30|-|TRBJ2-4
CAWSALNIQYF
TGTGCCTGGAGTGCGTTAAACATTCAGTACTTC
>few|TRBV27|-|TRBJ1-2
CASSSWTQGNYGYTF
TGTGCCAGCAGTTCCTGGACCCAGGGGAACTATGGCTACACCTTC
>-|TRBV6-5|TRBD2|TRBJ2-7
CASSYSFRDYYEQYF
TGTGCCAGCAGTTACTCCTTTCGGGACTACTACGAGCAGTACTTC
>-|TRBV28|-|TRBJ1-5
CASSSTGSQPQHF
TGTGCCAGCAGCTCTACAGGGAGTCAGCCCCAGCATTTT
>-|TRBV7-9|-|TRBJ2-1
CASSPLGRGVEQFF
TGTGCCAGCAGCCCGCTAGGACGAGGGGTTGAGCAGTTCTTC
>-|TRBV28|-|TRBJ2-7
CASSTRGRPAYEQYF
TGTGCCAGCAGCACCCGCGGACGTCCAGCCTACGAGCAGTACTTC
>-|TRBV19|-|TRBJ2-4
CASSISRQVPAKNIQYF
TGTGCCAGTAGTATATCTCGGCAGGTCCCAGCCAAAAACATTCAGTACTTC
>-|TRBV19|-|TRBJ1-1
CASFPRGESGEAFF
TGTGCCAGTTTCCCTAGGGGAGAGAGTGGTGAAGCTTTCTTT
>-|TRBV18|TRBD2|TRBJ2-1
CASSPRTSGYSYNEQFF
TGTGCCAGCTCACCTCGGACTAGCGGGTACTCCTACAATGAGCAGTTCTTC
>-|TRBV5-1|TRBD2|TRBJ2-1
CASSSGLAGWGNEQFF
TGCGCCAGCAGCTCGGGACTAGCGGGATGGGGGAATGAGCAGTTCTTC
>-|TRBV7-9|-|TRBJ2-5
CASSLGGGGSLGETQYF
TGTGCCAGCAGCTTAGGAGGAGGGGGCTCTTTAGGAGAGACCCAGTACTTC